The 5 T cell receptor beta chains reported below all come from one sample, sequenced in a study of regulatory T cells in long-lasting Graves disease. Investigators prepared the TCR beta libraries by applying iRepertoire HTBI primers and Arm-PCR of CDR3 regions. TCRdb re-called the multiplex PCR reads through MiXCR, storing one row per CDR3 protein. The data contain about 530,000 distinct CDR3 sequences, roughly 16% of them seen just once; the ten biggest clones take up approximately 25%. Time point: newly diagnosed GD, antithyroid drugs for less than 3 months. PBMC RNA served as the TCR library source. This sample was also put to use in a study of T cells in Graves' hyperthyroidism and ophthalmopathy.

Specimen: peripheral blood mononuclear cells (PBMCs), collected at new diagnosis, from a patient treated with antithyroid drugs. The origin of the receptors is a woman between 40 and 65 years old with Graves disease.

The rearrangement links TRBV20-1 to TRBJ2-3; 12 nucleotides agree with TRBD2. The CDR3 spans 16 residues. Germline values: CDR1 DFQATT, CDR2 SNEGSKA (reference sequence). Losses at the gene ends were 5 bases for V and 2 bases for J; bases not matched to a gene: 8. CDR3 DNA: TGCAGTGCTGCCGGGACTAGCGGGCTACACACAGATACGCAGTATTTT. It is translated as CSAAGTSGLHTDTQYF.

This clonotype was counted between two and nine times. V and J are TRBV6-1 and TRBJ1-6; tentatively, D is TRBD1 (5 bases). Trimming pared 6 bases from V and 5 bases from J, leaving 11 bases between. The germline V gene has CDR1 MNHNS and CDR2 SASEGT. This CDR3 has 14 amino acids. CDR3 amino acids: CASREQGDNSPLHF. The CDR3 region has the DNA TGTGCCAGCAGGGAGCAGGGAGATAATTCACCCCTCCACTTT.

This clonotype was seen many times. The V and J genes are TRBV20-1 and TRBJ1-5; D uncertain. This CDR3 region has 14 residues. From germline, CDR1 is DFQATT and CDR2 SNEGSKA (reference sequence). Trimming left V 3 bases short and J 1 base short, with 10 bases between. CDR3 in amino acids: CSASPGGSNQPQHF. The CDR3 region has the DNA TGCAGTGCTAGCCCAGGTGGGAGCAATCAGCCCCAGCATTTT.

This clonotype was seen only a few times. CDR3 loop: CSARALPGAEAFF. The CDR3 DNA follows: TGCAGTGCTAGAGCCCTGCCGGGGGCTGAAGCTTTCTTT. J is TRBJ1-1 and V is TRBV20-1; D might be TRBD1 (5 bases). CDR3 size: 13 residues. Trimming took 1 base from V and 6 from J, leaving 12 bases between them. The germline gives CDR1 DFQATT, CDR2 SNEGSKA (reference sequence).

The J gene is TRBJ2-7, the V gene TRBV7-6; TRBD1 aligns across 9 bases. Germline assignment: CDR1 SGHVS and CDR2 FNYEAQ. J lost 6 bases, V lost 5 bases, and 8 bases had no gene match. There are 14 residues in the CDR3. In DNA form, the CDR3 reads TGTGCCAGCAGCCCAGACAGGGGGGGCCTCGAGCAGTACTTC. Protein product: CASSPDRGGLEQYF.